These T cell receptor beta chains were read from a single sample in a study of T-cell memory formation after mild COVID-19. TCRdb called the 5' RACE reads again in MiXCR, with one record for every CDR3 protein. The sample includes roughly 600,000 distinct CDR3 sequences, about a sixth of them seen just once. The sample comprised PBMCs or a T cell subset sorted from them (not recorded which). These receptors were taken from an adult woman who had mild COVID-19 (a few samples of this study predate the infection). Cell type and time point are not known. Both conserved end residues are part of each CDR3. Fields, in order: clone size, D gene, V gene, J gene, CDR3 protein, CDR3 DNA. A D gene is named only where the DNA matches it firmly. The listing skips clone size in some rows; elsewhere it reads once, few, many or a size class.

few	.	TRBV5-6	TRBJ2-2	CASSLERRSWTANTGELFF	TGTGCCAGCAGCTTGGAGCGAAGGTCATGGACAGCGAACACCGGGGAGCTGTTTTTT
once	.	TRBV30	TRBJ2-1	CAWSGQTRTYNEQFF	TGTGCCTGGAGTGGGCAGACTCGAACCTACAATGAGCAGTTCTTC
.	.	TRBV4-1	TRBJ1-5	CASSQGTVNSNQPQHF	TGCGCCAGCAGCCAAGGGACAGTCAATAGCAATCAGCCCCAGCATTTT
few	.	TRBV18	TRBJ1-5	CASSPAREQPQHF	TGTGCCAGCTCACCAGCTCGAGAGCAGCCCCAGCATTTT
.	TRBD2	TRBV7-9	TRBJ2-7	CASSLGAGGLGYNEQYF	TGTGCCAGCAGCTTAGGGGCGGGGGGCCTTGGATATAACGAGCAGTACTTC
.	.	TRBV6-5	TRBJ1-6	CASSPRTTGYNSPLHF	TGTGCCAGCAGCCCCCGGACGACAGGCTATAATTCACCCCTCCACTTT
few	TRBD2	TRBV7-9	TRBJ2-1	CASSFPLAGKRDEQFF	TGTGCCAGCAGCTTTCCTCTAGCGGGTAAACGGGATGAGCAGTTCTTC
.	.	TRBV6-6	TRBJ1-1	CASSRLVDTEAFF	TGTGCCAGCAGTCGACTGGTTGACACTGAAGCTTTCTTT
few	TRBD2	TRBV4-3	TRBJ2-5	CASSDRTSEIETQYF	TGCGCCAGCAGCGACCGGACTAGTGAGATAGAGACCCAGTACTTC
few	.	TRBV6-1	TRBJ1-2	CASKENYGYTF	TGTGCCAGCAAAGAGAACTATGGCTACACCTTC
few	.	TRBV27	TRBJ2-1	CASSLHPTGGDNEQFF	TGTGCCAGCAGTCTACATCCCACAGGGGGGGACAATGAGCAGTTCTTC
.	.	TRBV14	TRBJ2-7	CASSRWGEQYF	TGTGCCAGCAGCCGATGGGGCGAGCAGTACTTC
.	.	TRBV15	TRBJ1-6	CATSRDLWGANSPLHF	TGTGCCACCAGCAGAGACCTGTGGGGGGCTAATTCACCCCTCCACTTT
few	TRBD1	TRBV29-1	TRBJ1-2	CSILTGDDYGYTF	TGCAGCATATTGACAGGGGACGACTATGGCTACACCTTC
few	TRBD1	TRBV2	TRBJ1-5	CASSSDRGNQPQHF	TGTGCCAGCAGTTCAGACAGGGGAAATCAGCCCCAGCATTTT
.	TRBD2	TRBV9	TRBJ2-2	CASSVVPLRGLAGASNTGELFF	TGTGCCAGCAGCGTAGTCCCCCTCCGGGGACTAGCGGGCGCATCGAACACCGGGGAGCTGTTTTTT